This T cell receptor (beta chain) was captured in a study of blood T cell repertoires in COVID-19. The overall study: The cDNA or gDNA used as material had been derived from T cells, B-cell-depleted T cells, or PBMCs.

The authors' processing: Amplification from reference gene primers served as the basis for estimated nucleated cell counts. Produced via immunoSEQ multiplex PCR; TCRdb's table is partial and in-frame only. V and J calls and clone size are given by that table; D and trimming were obtained from the DNA. The top ten hold over 0.7% of the sample, which has approximately 460,000 clones, about 91% seen once. In this sample, this clone turned up a few times. The receptor was derived from a man aged 18 to 35 with COVID-19, enrolled during active disease. Input material: peripheral blood.

CDR3 protein: CASSVTRQGWGNTIYF. The DNA for the CDR3 is TGTGCCAGCAGCGTGACTAGGCAAGGGTGGGGAAACACCATATATTTT. This chain joins TRBV5-6 and TRBJ1-3; D is unresolved. The germline CDR1 and CDR2 sequences are SGHDT and YYEEEE. This CDR3 is built from 16 residues. The V gene lost 4 bases and the J gene lost 4 bases, with 18 bases spanning the gap.